This TCR beta chain was obtained from a study of regulatory T cells in long-lasting Graves disease. Study-level information: Antithyroid drugs had been taken by newly diagnosed Graves' patients for under 3 months. Points from the study as a whole: With persistent disease, TRBV28, TRBJ1-2 and TRBJ2-5 were the favored segments.

To note about this clonotype: The antigen remains undetermined.

The CDR3 totals 14 residues. Germline assignment: CDR1 SNHLY and CDR2 FYNNEI. Libraries of TCR beta came from iRepertoire HTBI primers plus Arm-PCR of CDR3 regions. TCRdb independently ran MiXCR on the multiplex PCR reads; one entry per CDR3 protein. Counted here are some 250,000 distinct CDR3 sequences, 18% occurring once; the ten biggest clones make up less than 15%. The time point here: newly diagnosed GD, antithyroid drugs for less than 3 months. There was RNA extracted from PBMCs, and the TCR library was made from it. These data were also reused for a study on T cells in Graves' hyperthyroidism and ophthalmopathy. That paper states: Thyroid ultrasound, orbital computed tomography, clinical symptoms, and serum thyroxine and TRAb underpinned diagnoses.

The input for sequencing was peripheral blood mononuclear cells (PBMCs), taken at new diagnosis, from a patient treated with antithyroid drugs. The chain carries TRBV2 and TRBJ2-1, with 9 bases aligning to TRBD2. The end of the DNA aligns better with TRBJ2-5, so the J call may be wrong. This clonotype was sampled from a young woman with Graves disease. The CDR3 here is CASRIAGEVETQYF. The CDR3, as DNA: TGTGCCAGCAGGATAGCGGGAGAGGTTGAGACCCAGTACTTC.